This passage covers 16 T cell receptor beta chains from one sample sequenced in a study of naive and memory T cell subsets (dated by TCRdb to 2015 to 2018). The library came from UMI-ligation and nested PCR. The sequencer was an Illumina MiSeq. An equimolar mix of two oligonucleotides covering both TRBC1 and TRBC2 was used as the beta constant-region primer. Starting from the raw public reads, TCRdb applied fastp trimming at Q25, assembled clones with MiXCR and retained in-frame beta chains. Entries that share a CDR3 protein sequence are merged under the most common genes and DNA. The sample data list around 29,000 distinct CDR3 sequences, and about 10% of these were observed just once. Clones ranked in the top ten supply around a sixth of the sample. The sample taken for sequencing was effector memory CD4+ T cells from blood. The cell subset or site label of this sample denotes: effector memory, CD45RA- CD27-. These receptors were taken from a human donor in good health.

Only a few counts were recorded for this clonotype. The V call is TRBV3-1, the J call TRBJ2-3; D unresolved. Trimming took 4 bases from V and 5 from J, leaving 13 bases between them. Germline lookup yields CDR1 LGHDT and CDR2 YNNKEL (reference sequence). This CDR3 comprises 14 residues. The CDR3 DNA follows: TGTGCCAGCAGCCTCCCGTCGGGCAGAGATACGCAGTATTTT. Encoded protein: CASSLPSGRDTQYF.

This sequence joins TRBV9 and TRBJ1-3; D is uncertain. CDR1 is SGDLS and CDR2 is YYNGEE in the germline V gene. Trimming stripped 4 bases from V and 2 bases from J, with 10 bases between. This CDR3 region has 14 residues. CDR3 sequence reads: CASSPLGAGNTIYF. The CDR3 DNA follows: TGTGCCAGCAGCCCCCTCGGCGCTGGAAACACCATATATTTT.

The J gene is TRBJ1-4, the V gene TRBV7-2; D remains ambiguous. The V gene's germline CDR1 is SGHTA and CDR2 FQGNSA. Trimming shortened V by 2 bases and J by 8 bases, and 15 bases separated the two germline ends. The length of the CDR3 is 15 residues. DNA of the CDR3: TGTGCCAGCAGCTTAATGGGCAGAGGGAGGGAAAAACTGTTTTTT. It is translated as CASSLMGRGREKLFF.

This clonotype was detected only a few times. The chain is built from TRBV12-3 or TRBV12-4 and TRBJ2-3; weak D call: TRBD2 (5 bases). The CDR3 has 16 residues. V was shortened by 7 bases and J by 4 bases, with 21 bases between the two germline ends. In DNA, the CDR3 is TGTGCCAGCACTACCCCCCGGGAAGCTCCCGCAGATACGCAGTATTTT. Its protein product is CASTTPREAPADTQYF.

The count of this clonotype is one. The genes are TRBV2 and TRBJ2-7; tentatively, D is TRBD1 (5 bases). The germline CDR1 and CDR2 sequences are SNHLY and FYNNEI. The V end was cut by 4 bases, the J end by 3 bases, with 13 bases between. CDR3 length equals 14 residues. CDR3 in DNA: TGTGCCAGCAGTGTACGGCAGGGTGGCTACGAGCAGTACTTC. Encoded protein: CASSVRQGGYEQYF.

The rearrangement joins TRBV6-1 to TRBJ1-5, with 8 bases that match TRBD1. From germline, CDR1 is MNHNS and CDR2 SASEGT. This CDR3 contains 15 residues. J gave up 0 bases and V 7 bases, and 5 bases lay outside the gene matches. DNA of the CDR3: TGTGCCAGCAAACTGGGACAGGCTAGCAATCAGCCCCAGCATTTT. Its translation is CASKLGQASNQPQHF.

This clonotype was seen repeatedly, ten times or more. The chain recombines TRBV18 with TRBJ1-1; 7 bases agree with TRBD1. CDR1 is KGHSH, CDR2 LQKENI, per germline. J was trimmed by 2 bases and V by 5 bases; bases with no gene match: 2. CDR3 length equals 13 residues. The CDR3 loop is CASSRDSNTEAFF. The CDR3, as DNA: TGTGCCAGCTCAAGGGACAGCAACACTGAAGCTTTCTTT. Using reference TRBV18 and TRBJ1-1 for the parts outside the CDR3, the full variable domain is NAGVMQNPRHLVRRRGQEARLRCSPMKGHSHVYWYRQLPEEGLKFMVYLQKENIIDESGMPKERFSAEFPKEGPSILRIQQVVRGDSAAYFCASSRDSNTEAFFGQGTRLTVV.

There are a few counts of this clonotype. This chain uses TRBV11-2 with TRBJ2-1, with D perhaps matching TRBD1 (5 bases). Between the trimmed V and J ends, which lost 1 base and 2 bases, there was a span of 12 bases. Germline V lookup: CDR1 SGHAT, CDR2 FQNNGV. CDR3 length equals 16 residues. CDR3 loop: CASSLVPGKTYNEQFF. CDR3 DNA: TGTGCCAGCAGCTTAGTACCAGGGAAGACCTACAATGAGCAGTTCTTC.

This clonotype was seen more than once but under ten times. The rearrangement uses TRBV12-3 or TRBV12-4 and TRBJ2-3; 11 positions agree with TRBD2. V was clipped by 6 bases and J by 3 bases; unmatched bases: 5. There are 15 residues in the CDR3. The CDR3 DNA reads TGTGCCAGCAGACGTAGCGGGGGGGGTACAGATACGCAGTATTTT. Translated: CASRRSGGGTDTQYF.

This sequence joins TRBV12-3 or TRBV12-4 and TRBJ2-1; 7 nucleotides align to TRBD2. Unmatched junction bases numbered 14, after V lost 6 bases and J lost 0 bases. CDR3 size: 18 residues. Here the CDR3 reads CASSEERGLGSSYNEQFF. CDR3 sequence (DNA): TGTGCCAGCAGCGAAGAGCGGGGACTCGGAAGCTCCTACAATGAGCAGTTCTTC.

This clonotype was recorded at least ten times. The V and J genes are TRBV6-2 or TRBV6-3 and TRBJ2-1; 12 nucleotides line up with TRBD2. CDR1 and CDR2 (germline): MNHEY, SVGEGT. The CDR3 sequence is 17 residues long. The J segment lost 4 bases and the V segment lost 6 bases, leaving 10 bases of the junction unmatched. In nucleotides, the CDR3 is TGTGCCAGCAGGCACACCGGGACTAGCGGGCAATACAATGAGCAGTTCTTC. Its protein is CASRHTGTSGQYNEQFF.

This clonotype was recorded many times. The rearrangement links TRBV7-8 to TRBJ2-7; TRBD2 is a possible D gene (6 bases). Trimming took off 4 bases at V and 3 bases at J, with 10 bases between the two ends. The CDR3 extends over 13 amino acids. CDR1 SGHVS and CDR2 FQNEAQ come from the germline V gene. CDR3 loop: CASSSTRDYEQYF. The CDR3 DNA follows: TGTGCCAGCAGCTCGACTAGAGACTACGAGCAGTACTTC.

This clonotype occurred a few times. J is TRBJ2-3 and V is TRBV20-1; maybe TRBD2 (5 bases). CDR3 length: 18 residues. V lost 1 base and J lost 1, with 21 bases in between. Looked up from germline, CDR1 is DFQATT and CDR2 is SNEGSKA (reference sequence). The CDR3: CSARVPSGSDRGTDTQYF. The CDR3 DNA sequence: TGCAGTGCTAGAGTTCCCTCGGGTAGCGACCGGGGCACAGATACGCAGTATTTT.

A few counts support this clonotype. The chain carries TRBV7-3 and TRBJ2-5; no reliable D call. This CDR3 region has 15 residues. Per the germline V gene, CDR1 is SGHTA and CDR2 is FQGTGA. Trimming pared 2 bases from V and 2 bases from J, leaving 12 bases between. CDR3: CASSLAASPQETQYF. The DNA of the CDR3 is TGTGCCAGCAGCTTAGCGGCCAGTCCTCAAGAGACCCAGTACTTC.

The chain carries TRBV3-1 and TRBJ1-6, with a weak D call TRBD1 (5 bases). This CDR3 has 15 amino acids. Between the trimmed V and J ends, which lost 4 bases and 7 bases, there was a span of 14 bases. Germline V CDR1 and CDR2: LGHDT, YNNKEL (reference sequence). The CDR3 spells CASSPPNRQNSPLHF. CDR3 DNA sequence: TGTGCCAGCAGCCCACCCAACAGACAGAATTCACCCCTCCACTTT.

By proportion, this clonotype is medium-sized (0.01 to 0.1%). The chain joins TRBV7-8 to TRBJ2-1, with D perhaps assigned TRBD1 or TRBD2 (5 bases each). The CDR3 is 16 amino acids. The ends were cut back, 5 bases at V and 7 bases at J, with 21 bases in the middle. Germline CDR1 SGHVS, CDR2 FQNEAQ. As DNA, the CDR3 is TGTGCCAGCAGCCCCTTGGGGACCCGGCCTCGGAATGAGCAGTTCTTC. Protein: CASSPLGTRPRNEQFF. Full variable domain (remainder filled in from reference TRBV7-8 and TRBJ2-1): GAGVSQSPRYKVAKRGQDVALRCDPISGHVSLFWYQQALGQGPEFLTYFQNEAQLDKSGLPSDRFFAERPEGSVSTLKIQRTQQEDSAVYLCASSPLGTRPRNEQFFGPGTRLTVL.